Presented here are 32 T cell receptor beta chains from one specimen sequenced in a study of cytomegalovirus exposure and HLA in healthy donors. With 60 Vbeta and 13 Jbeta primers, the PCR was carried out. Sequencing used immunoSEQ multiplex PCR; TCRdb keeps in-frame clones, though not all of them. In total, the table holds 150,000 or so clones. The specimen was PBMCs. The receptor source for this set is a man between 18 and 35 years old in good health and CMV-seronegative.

The CDR3, as DNA: TGTGCCAGCAGCAAAACTAGCGGGAGGGGAAAGGAGACCCAGTACTTC. Protein: CASSKTSGRGKETQYF. The chain combines TRBV7-2 with TRBJ2-5; 13 bases fit TRBD2. Germline CDR1 SGHTA, CDR2 FQGNSA. The CDR3 covers 16 residues. V lost 5 bases and J lost 5; bases outside the gene matches: 8.

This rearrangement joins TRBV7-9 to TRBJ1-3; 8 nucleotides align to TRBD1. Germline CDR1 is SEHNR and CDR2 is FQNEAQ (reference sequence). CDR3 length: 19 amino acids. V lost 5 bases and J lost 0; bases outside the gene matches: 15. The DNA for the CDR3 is TGTGCCAGCAGCCCCTGGACAGGGAACCCAACTAGCTCTGGAAACACCATATATTTT. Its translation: CASSPWTGNPTSSGNTIYF.

In DNA, the CDR3 is TGTGCCATCAGCAGGGACTCTGGAAACACCATATATTTT. Translated: CAISRDSGNTIYF. The genes are TRBV10-3 and TRBJ1-3, with TRBD1 as a possible D gene (5 bases). Trimming cost V 6 bases and J 0 bases, with 6 bases left between them. The germline CDR1 and CDR2 sequences are ENHRY and SYGVKD. The CDR3 is 13 residues long.

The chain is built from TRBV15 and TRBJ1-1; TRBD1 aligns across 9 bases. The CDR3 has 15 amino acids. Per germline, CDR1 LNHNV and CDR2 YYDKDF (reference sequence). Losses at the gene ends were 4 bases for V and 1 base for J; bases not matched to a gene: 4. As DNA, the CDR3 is TGTGCCACCAGCATCTGGGGACAGGGGAACACTGAAGCTTTCTTT. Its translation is CATSIWGQGNTEAFF.

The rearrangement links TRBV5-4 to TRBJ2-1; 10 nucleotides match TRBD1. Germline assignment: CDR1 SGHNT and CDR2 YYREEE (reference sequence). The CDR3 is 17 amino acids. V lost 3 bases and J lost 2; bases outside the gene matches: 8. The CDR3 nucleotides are TGTGCCAGCAGCTCAAGACAGGGGGCTTTACCCTACAATGAGCAGTTCTTC. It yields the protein CASSSRQGALPYNEQFF.

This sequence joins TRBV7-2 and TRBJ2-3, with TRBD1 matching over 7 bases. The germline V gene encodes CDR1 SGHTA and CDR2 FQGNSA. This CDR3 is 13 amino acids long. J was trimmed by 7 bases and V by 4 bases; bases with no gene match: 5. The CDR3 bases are TGTGCCAGCAGCTACGACAGGGCAAATACGCAGTATTTT. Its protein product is CASSYDRANTQYF.

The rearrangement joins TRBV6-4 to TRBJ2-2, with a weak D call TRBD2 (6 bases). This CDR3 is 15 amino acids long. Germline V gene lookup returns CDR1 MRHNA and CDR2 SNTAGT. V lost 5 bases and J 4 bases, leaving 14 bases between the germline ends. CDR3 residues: CASSPDLRGTGELFF. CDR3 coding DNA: TGTGCCAGCAGTCCCGACTTGCGGGGCACCGGGGAGCTGTTTTTT.

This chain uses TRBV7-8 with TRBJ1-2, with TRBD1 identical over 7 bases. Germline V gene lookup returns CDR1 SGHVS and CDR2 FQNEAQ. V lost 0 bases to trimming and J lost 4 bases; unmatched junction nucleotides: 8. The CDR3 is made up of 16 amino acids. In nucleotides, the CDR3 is TGTGCCAGCAGCTTAGCGTGGTCAGGGGGTAGCTATGGCTACACCTTC. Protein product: CASSLAWSGGSYGYTF.

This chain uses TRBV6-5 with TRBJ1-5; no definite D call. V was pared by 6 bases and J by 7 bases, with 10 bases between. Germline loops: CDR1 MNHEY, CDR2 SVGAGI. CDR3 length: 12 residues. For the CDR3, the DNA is TGTGCCAGCAGCTCCACGGGACAGCCCCAGCATTTT. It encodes CASSSTGQPQHF.

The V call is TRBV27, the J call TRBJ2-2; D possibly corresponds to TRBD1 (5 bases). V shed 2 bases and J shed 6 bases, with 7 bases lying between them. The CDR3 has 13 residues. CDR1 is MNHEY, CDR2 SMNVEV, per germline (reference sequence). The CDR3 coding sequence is TGTGCCAGCAGTTTAGGACACGCCGGGGAGCTGTTTTTT. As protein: CASSLGHAGELFF.

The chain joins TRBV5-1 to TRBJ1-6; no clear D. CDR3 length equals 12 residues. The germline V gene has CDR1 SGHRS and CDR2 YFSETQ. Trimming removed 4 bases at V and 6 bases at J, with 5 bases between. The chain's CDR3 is CASSVGNSPLHF. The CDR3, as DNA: TGCGCCAGCAGCGTCGGTAATTCACCCCTCCACTTT.

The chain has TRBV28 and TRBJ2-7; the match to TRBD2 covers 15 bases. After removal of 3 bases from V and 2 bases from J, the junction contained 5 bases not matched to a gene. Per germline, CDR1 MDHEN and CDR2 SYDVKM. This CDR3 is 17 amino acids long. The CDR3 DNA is TGTGCCAGCAGTTTGGGGACTAGCGGGAGGATAACCTACGAGCAGTACTTC. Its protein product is CASSLGTSGRITYEQYF.

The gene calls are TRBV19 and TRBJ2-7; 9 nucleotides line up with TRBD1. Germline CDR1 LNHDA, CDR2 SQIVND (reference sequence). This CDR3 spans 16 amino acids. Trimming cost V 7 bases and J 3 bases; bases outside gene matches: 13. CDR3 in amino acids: CASTDRTGQGNYEQYF. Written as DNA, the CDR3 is TGTGCCAGTACCGACCGTACGGGACAGGGTAACTACGAGCAGTACTTC. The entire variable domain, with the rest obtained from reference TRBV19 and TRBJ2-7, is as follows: DGGITQSPKYLFRKEGQNVTLSCEQNLNHDAMYWYRQDPGQGLRLIYYSQIVNDFQKGDIAEGYSVSREKKESFPLTVTSAQKNPTAFYLCASTDRTGQGNYEQYFGPGTRLTVT.

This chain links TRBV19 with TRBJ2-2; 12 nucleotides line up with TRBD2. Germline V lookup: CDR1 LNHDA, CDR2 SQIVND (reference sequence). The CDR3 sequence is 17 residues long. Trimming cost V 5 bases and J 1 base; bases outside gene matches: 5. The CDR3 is CASSSGLAGMNTGELFF. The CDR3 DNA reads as TGTGCCAGTAGTTCAGGACTAGCGGGGATGAACACCGGGGAGCTGTTTTTT.

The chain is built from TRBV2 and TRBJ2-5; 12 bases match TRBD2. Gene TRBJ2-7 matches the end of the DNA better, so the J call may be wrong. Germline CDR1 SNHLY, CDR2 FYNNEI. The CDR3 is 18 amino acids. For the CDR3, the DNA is TGTGCCAGCGGCGCCCAGTGGCTAGCGGGGGGGCCGGCCTTCGAGCAGTACTTC. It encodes CASGAQWLAGGPAFEQYF.

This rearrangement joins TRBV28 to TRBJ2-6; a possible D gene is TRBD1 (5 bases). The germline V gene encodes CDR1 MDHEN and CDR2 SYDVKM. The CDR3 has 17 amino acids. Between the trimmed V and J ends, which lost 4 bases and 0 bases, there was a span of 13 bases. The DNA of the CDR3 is TGTGCCAGCAGTTACAGGAGAGCTCTCTCTGGGGCCAACGTCCTGACTTTC. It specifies CASSYRRALSGANVLTF.

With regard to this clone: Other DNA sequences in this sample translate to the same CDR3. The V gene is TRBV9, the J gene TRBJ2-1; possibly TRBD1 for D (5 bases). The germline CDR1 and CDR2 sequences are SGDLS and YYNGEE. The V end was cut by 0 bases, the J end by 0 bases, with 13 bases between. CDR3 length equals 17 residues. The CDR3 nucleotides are TGTGCCAGCAGCGTAGTGAGGCAGGGAAGCTCCTACAATGAGCAGTTCTTC. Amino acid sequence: CASSVVRQGSSYNEQFF. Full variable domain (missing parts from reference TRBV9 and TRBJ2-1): DSGVTQTPKHLITATGQRVTLRCSPRSGDLSVYWYQQSLDQGLQFLIQYYNGEERAKGNILERFSAQQFPDLHSELNLSSLELGDSALYFCASSVVRQGSSYNEQFFGPGTRLTVL.

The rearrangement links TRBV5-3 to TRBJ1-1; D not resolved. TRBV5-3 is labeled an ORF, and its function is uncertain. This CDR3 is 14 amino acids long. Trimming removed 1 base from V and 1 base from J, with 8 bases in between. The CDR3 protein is CARSLNLENTEAFF. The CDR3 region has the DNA TGTGCCAGAAGCTTGAATCTAGAGAACACTGAAGCTTTCTTT.

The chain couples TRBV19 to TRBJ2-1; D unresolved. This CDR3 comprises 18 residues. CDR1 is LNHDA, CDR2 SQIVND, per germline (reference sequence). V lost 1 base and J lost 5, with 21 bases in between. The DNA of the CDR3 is TGTGCCAGTAGTATAGGCCTACTCAGTAGGCAAACTAACAATGAGCAGTTCTTC. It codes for CASSIGLLSRQTNNEQFF.

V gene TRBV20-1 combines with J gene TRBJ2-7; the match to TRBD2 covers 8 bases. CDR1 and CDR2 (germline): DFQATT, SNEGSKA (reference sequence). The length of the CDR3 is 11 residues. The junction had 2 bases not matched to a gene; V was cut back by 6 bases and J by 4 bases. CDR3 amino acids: CSAAGEYEQYF. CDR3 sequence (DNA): TGCAGTGCAGCGGGGGAGTACGAGCAGTACTTC.

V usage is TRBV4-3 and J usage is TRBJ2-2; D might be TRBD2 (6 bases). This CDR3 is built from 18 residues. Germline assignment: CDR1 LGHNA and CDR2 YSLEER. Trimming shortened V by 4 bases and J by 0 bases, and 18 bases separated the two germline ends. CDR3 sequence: CASSPKGSGSANTGELFF. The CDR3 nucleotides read TGCGCCAGCAGCCCGAAGGGCAGCGGGTCCGCGAACACCGGGGAGCTGTTTTTT.

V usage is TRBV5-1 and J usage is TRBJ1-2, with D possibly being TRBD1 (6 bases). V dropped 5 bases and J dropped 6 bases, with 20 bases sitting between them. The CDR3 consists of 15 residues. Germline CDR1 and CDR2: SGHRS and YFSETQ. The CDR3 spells CASRSTGYNSDGYTF. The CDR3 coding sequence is TGCGCCAGCAGATCTACAGGGTACAACTCAGATGGCTACACCTTC.

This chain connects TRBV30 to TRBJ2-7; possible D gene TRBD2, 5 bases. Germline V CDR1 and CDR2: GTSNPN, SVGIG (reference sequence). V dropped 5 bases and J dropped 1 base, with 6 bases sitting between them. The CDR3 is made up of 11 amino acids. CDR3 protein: CAWRESYEQYF. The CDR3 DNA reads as TGTGCCTGGCGGGAATCCTACGAGCAGTACTTC.

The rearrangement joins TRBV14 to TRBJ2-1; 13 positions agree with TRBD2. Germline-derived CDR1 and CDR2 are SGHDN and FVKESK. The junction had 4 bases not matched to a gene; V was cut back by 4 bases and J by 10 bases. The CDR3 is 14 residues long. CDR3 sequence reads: CASSLGLAGREQFF. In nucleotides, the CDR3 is TGTGCCAGCAGCCTGGGACTAGCGGGAAGAGAGCAGTTCTTC.

The CDR3 sequence is CASSRGASTEAFF. In DNA, the CDR3 is TGTGCCAGCAGCAGGGGAGCGAGCACTGAAGCTTTCTTT. This chain uses TRBV6-6 with TRBJ1-1; tentatively, D is TRBD1 (6 bases). V was shortened by 6 bases and J by 4 bases, with 12 bases between the two germline ends. Germline lookup yields CDR1 MNHNY and CDR2 SVGAGI (reference sequence). The CDR3 totals 13 residues.

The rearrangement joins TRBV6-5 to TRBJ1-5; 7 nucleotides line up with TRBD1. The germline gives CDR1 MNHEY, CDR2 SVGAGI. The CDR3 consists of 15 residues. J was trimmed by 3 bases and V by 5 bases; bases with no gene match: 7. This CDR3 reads CASSRQGGINQPQHF. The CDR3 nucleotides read TGTGCCAGCAGTAGACAGGGTGGGATCAATCAGCCCCAGCATTTT.

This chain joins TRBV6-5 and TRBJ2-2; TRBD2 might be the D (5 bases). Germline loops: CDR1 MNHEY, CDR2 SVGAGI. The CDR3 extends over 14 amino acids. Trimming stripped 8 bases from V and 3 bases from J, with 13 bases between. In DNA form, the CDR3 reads TGTGCCAGCTCCCGGGAATGGGACACCGGGGAGCTGTTTTTT. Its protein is CASSREWDTGELFF.

CDR3 DNA: TGTGCCAGTAGTATATGGCGGGACCCCTACAATGAGCAGTTCTTC. It encodes CASSIWRDPYNEQFF. The rearrangement links TRBV19 to TRBJ2-1; a possible D gene is TRBD2 (6 bases). V lost 2 bases and J lost 2, with 10 bases in between. The CDR3 sequence is 15 residues long. The germline V gene has CDR1 LNHDA and CDR2 SQIVND (reference sequence).

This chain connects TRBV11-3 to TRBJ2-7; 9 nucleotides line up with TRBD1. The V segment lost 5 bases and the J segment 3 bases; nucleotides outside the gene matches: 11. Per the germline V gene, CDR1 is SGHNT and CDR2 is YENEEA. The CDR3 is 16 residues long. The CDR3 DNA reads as TGTGCCAGCAGCCCCCGACCCAGGGACAGGGTCTACGAGCAGTACTTC. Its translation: CASSPRPRDRVYEQYF.

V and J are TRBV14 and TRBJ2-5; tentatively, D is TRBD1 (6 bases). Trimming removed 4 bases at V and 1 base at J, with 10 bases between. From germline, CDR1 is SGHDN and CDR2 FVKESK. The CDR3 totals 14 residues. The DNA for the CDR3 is TGTGCCAGCAGCCGACAGGACCTCCAAGAGACCCAGTACTTC. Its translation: CASSRQDLQETQYF.

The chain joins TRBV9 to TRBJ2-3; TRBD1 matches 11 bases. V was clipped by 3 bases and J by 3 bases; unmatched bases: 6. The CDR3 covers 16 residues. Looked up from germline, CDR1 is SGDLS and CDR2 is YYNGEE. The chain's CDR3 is CASSERTGGNTDTQYF. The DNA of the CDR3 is TGTGCCAGCAGCGAGAGGACAGGGGGCAATACAGATACGCAGTATTTT.

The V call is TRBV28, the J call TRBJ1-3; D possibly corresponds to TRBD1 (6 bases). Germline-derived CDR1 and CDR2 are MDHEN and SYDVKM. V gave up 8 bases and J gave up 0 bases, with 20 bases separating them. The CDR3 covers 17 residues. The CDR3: CASAGAGVLFSGNTIYF. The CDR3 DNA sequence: TGTGCCAGCGCTGGGGCAGGGGTCCTTTTCTCTGGAAACACCATATATTTT.